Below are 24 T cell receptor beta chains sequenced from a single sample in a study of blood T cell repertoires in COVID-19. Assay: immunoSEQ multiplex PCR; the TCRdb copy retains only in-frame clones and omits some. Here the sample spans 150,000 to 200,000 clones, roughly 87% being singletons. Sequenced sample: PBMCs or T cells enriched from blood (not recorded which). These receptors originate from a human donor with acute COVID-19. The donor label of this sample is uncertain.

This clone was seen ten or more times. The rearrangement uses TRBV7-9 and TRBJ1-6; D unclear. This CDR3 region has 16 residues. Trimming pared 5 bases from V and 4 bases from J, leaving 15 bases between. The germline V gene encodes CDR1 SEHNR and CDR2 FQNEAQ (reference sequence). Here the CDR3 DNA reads TGTGCCAGCAGCCCGTCCCCAGTCGCTTATAATTCACCCCTCCACTTT. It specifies CASSPSPVAYNSPLHF. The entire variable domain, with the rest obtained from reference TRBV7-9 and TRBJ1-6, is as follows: DTGVSQNPRHKITKRGQNVTFRCDPISEHNRLYWYRQTLGQGPEFLTYFQNEAQLEKSRLLSDRFSAERPKGSFSTLEIQRTEQGDSAMYLCASSPSPVAYNSPLHFGNGTRLTVT.

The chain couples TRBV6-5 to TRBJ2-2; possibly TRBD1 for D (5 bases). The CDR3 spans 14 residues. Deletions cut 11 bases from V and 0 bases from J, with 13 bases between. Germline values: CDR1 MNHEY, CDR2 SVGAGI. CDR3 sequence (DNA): TGTGCCGCTGCCAGGGCCGCGAACACCGGGGAGCTGTTTTTT. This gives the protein CAAARAANTGELFF.

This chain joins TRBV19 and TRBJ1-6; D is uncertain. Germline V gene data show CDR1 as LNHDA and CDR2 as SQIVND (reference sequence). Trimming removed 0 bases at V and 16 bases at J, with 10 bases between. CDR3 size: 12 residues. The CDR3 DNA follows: TGTGCCAGTAGTATAGATCTAATCACTCTCCACTTT. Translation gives CASSIDLITLHF.

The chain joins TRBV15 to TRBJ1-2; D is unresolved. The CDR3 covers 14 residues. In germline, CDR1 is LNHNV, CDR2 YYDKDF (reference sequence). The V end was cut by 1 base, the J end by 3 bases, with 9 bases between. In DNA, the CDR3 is TGTGCCACCAGCAGAGGGCGGCAGTACTATGGCTACACCTTC. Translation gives CATSRGRQYYGYTF.

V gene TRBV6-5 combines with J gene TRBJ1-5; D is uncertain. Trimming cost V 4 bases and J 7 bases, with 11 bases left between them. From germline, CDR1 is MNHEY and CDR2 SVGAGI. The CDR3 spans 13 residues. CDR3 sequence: CASSSEQFQPQHF. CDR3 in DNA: TGTGCCAGCAGTTCCGAACAATTCCAGCCCCAGCATTTT.

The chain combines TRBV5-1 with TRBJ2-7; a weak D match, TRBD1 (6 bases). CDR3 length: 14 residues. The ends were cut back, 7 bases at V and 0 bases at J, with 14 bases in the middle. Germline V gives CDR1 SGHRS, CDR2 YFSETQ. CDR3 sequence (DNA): TGCGCCAGCGGAGAAGGGACACCCTCCTACGAGCAGTACTTC. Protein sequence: CASGEGTPSYEQYF. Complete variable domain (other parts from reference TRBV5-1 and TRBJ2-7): KAGVTQTPRYLIKTRGQQVTLSCSPISGHRSVSWYQQTPGQGLQFLFEYFSETQRNKGNFPGRFSGRQFSNSRSEMNVSTLELGDSALYLCASGEGTPSYEQYFGPGTRLTVT.

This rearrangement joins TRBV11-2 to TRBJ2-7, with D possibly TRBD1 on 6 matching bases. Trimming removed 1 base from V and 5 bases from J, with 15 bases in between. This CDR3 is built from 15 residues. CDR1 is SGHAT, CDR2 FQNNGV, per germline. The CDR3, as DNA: TGTGCCAGCAGCTTAGGTGGGGGCCTCTACGACGAGCAGTACTTC. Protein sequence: CASSLGGGLYDEQYF. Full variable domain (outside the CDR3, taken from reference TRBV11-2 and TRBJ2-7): EAGVAQSPRYKIIEKRQSVAFWCNPISGHATLYWYQQILGQGPKLLIQFQNNGVVDDSQLPKDRFSAERLKGVDSTLKIQPAKLEDSAVYLCASSLGGGLYDEQYFGPGTRLTVT.

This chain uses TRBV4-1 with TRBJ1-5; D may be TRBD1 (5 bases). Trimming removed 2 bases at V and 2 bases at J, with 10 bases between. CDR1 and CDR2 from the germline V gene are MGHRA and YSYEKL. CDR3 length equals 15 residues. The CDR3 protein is CASSQLGLGNQPQHF. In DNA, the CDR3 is TGCGCCAGCAGCCAACTGGGACTTGGCAATCAGCCCCAGCATTTT.

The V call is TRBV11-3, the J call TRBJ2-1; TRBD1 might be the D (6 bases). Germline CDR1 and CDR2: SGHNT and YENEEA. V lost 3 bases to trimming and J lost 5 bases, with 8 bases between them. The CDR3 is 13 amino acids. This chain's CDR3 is CASSLDSNNEQFF. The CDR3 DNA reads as TGTGCCAGCAGCTTGGACAGCAACAATGAGCAGTTCTTC.

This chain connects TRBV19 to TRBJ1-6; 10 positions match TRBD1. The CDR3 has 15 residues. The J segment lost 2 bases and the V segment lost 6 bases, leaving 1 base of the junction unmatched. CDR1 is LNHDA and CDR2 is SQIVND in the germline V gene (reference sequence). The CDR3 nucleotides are TGTGCCAGTAGGGGACAGGGGACCTATAATTCACCCCTCCACTTT. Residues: CASRGQGTYNSPLHF.

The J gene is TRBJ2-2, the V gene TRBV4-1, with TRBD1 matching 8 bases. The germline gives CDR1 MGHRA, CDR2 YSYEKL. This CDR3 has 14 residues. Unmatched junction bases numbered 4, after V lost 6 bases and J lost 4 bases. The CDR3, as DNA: TGCGCCAGCAGGCGGACAGGGAGCACCGGGGAGCTGTTTTTT. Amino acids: CASRRTGSTGELFF.

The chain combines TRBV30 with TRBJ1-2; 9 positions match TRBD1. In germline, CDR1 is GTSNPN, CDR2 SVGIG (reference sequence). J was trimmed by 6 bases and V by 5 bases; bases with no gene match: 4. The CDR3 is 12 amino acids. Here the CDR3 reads CAWEQGAHGYTF. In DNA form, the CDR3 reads TGTGCCTGGGAACAGGGGGCGCATGGCTACACCTTC.

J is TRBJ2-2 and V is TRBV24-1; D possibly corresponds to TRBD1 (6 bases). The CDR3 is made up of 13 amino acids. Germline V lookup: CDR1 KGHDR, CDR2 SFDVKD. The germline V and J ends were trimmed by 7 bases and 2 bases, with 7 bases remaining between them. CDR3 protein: CATRTGNTGELFF. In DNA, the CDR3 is TGTGCCACCAGGACAGGAAACACCGGGGAGCTGTTTTTT.

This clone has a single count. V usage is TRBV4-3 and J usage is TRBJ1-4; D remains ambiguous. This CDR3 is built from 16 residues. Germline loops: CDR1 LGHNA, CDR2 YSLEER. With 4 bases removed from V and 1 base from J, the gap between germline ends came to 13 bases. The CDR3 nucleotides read TGCGCCAGCAGCCGCGACTACACCCTAACTAATGAAAAACTGTTTTTT. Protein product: CASSRDYTLTNEKLFF.

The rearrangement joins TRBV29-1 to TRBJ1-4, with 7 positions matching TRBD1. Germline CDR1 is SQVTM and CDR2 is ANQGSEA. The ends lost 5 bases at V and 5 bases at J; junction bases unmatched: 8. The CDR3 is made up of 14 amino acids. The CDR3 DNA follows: TGCAGCGTTAGGGGGACAGCACAGAATGAAAAACTGTTTTTT. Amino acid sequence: CSVRGTAQNEKLFF.

The CDR3 spells CASSWTGVNEQFF. CDR3 nucleotide sequence: TGTGCCAGCAGTTGGACAGGGGTCAATGAGCAGTTCTTC. The V gene is TRBV27, the J gene TRBJ2-1, with TRBD1 identical over 9 bases. The trim removed 4 bases at V and 6 bases at J, leaving 1 base unmatched. This CDR3 comprises 13 residues. Germline V CDR1 and CDR2: MNHEY, SMNVEV (reference sequence).

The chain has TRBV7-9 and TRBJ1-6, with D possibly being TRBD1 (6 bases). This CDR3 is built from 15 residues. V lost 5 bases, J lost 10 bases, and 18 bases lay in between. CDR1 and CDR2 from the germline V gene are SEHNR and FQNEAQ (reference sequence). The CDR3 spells CASSGGFTGTSPLHF. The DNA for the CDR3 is TGTGCCAGCAGCGGCGGATTTACAGGGACCTCACCCCTCCACTTT.

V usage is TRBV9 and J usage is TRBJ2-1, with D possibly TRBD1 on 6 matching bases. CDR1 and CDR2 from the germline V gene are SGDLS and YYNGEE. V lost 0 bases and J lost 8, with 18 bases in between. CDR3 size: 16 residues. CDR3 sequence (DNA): TGTGCCAGCAGCGTAGGACTGGCAGGGGTCTCCGATGAGCAGTTCTTC. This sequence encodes CASSVGLAGVSDEQFF.

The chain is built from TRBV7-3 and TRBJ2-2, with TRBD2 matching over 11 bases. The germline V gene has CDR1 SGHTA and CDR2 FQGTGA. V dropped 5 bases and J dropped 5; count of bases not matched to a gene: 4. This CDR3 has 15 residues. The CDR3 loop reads CASSALAGGTGELFF. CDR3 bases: TGTGCCAGCAGCGCTCTAGCGGGGGGTACCGGGGAGCTGTTTTTT.

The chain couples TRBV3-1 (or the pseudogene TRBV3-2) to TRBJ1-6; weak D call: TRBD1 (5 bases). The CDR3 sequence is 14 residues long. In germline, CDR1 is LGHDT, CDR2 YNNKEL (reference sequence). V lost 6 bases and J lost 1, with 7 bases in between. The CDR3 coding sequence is TGTGCCAGCAGTCGGACATCCTATAATTCACCCCTCCACTTT. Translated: CASSRTSYNSPLHF.

The CDR3 coding sequence is TGTGCCAGTAGTGTGGACAGGGCCTCCTACGAGCAGTACTTC. It specifies CASSVDRASYEQYF. The V gene is TRBV19, the J gene TRBJ2-7; 8 nucleotides line up with TRBD1. V gave up 5 bases and J gave up 0 bases; unmatched junction bases: 3. Germline V gene lookup returns CDR1 LNHDA and CDR2 SQIVND (reference sequence). The CDR3 consists of 14 residues.

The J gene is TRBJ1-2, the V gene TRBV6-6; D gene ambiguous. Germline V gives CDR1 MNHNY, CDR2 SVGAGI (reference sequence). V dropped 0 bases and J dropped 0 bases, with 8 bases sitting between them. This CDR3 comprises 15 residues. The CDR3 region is CASSYSHGANYGYTF. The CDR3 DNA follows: TGTGCCAGCAGTTACTCGCACGGAGCTAACTATGGCTACACCTTC.

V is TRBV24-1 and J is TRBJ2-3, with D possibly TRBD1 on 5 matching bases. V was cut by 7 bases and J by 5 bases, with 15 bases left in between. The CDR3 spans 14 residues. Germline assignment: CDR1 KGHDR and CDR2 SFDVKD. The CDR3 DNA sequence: TGTGCCACCAGGGGGCGTCGCAATCAAGATACGCAGTATTTT. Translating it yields CATRGRRNQDTQYF.

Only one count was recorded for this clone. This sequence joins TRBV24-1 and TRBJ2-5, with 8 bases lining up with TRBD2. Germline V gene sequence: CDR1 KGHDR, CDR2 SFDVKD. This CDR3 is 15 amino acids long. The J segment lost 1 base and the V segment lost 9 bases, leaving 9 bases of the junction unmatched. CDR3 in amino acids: CATGVAGSPQETQYF. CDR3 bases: TGTGCCACCGGGGTAGCGGGGAGCCCCCAAGAGACCCAGTACTTC.